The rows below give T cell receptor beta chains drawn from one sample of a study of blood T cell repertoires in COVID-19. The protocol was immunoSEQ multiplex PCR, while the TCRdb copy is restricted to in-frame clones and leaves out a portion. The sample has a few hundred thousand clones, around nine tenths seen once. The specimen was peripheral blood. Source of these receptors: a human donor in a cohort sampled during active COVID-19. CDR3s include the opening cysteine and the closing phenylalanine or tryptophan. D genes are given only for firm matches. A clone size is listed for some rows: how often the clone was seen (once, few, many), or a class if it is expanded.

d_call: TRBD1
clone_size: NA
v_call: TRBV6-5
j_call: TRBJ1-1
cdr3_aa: CASSYSDRVGTEAFF
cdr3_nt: TGTGCCAGCAGTTACTCGGACAGGGTGGGCACTGAAGCTTTCTTT

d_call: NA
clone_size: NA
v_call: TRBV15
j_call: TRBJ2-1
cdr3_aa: CATSRDLGVEQFF
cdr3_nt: TGTGCCACCAGCAGAGATCTAGGTGTTGAGCAGTTCTTC

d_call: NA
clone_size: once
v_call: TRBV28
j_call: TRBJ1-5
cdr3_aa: CASSLVGNQPQHF
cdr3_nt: TGTGCCAGCAGTCTGGTAGGCAATCAGCCCCAGCATTTT

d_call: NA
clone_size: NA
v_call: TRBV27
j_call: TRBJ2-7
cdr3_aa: CASSPPGLPPSYEQYF
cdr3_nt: TGTGCCAGCAGTCCTCCAGGACTTCCACCCTCCTACGAGCAGTACTTC

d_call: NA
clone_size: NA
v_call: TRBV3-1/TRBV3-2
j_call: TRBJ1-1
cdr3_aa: CASSQAGPSRAFF
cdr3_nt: TGTGCCAGCAGCCAGGCGGGACCAAGCAGGGCTTTCTTT

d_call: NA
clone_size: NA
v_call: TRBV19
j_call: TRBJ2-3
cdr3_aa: CASSIGGLTGDTQYF
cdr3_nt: TGTGCCAGTAGTATCGGGGGCCTGACAGGGGATACGCAGTATTTT

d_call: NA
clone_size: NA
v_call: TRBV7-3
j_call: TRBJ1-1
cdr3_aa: CASSPAGGGSEAFF
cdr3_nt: TGTGCCAGCAGCCCCGCGGGGGGCGGCTCTGAAGCTTTCTTT

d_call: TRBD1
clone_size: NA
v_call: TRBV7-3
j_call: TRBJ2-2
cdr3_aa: CASSRPGTGVTGELFF
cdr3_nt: TGTGCCAGCAGCCGGCCCGGGACAGGGGTGACCGGGGAGCTGTTTTTT

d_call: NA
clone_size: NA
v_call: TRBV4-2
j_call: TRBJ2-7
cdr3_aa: CASSQVGSSYEQYF
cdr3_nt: TGTGCCAGCAGCCAAGTTGGGAGCTCCTACGAGCAGTACTTC

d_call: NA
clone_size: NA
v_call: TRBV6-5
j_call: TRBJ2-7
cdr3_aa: CASSTPVRAYEQYF
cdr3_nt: TGTGCCAGCAGTACCCCGGTGAGGGCCTACGAGCAGTACTTC

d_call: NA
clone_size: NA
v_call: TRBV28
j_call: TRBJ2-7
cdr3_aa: CASSLTLTGNYEQYF
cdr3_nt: TGTGCCAGCAGTCTGACCCTTACAGGGAACTACGAGCAGTACTTC

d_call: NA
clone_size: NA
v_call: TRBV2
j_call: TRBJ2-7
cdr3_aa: CASRAKTVSYEQYF
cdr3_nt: TGTGCCAGCAGGGCTAAGACAGTCTCCTACGAGCAGTACTTC

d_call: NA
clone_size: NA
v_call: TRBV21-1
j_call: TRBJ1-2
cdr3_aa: CASRREVGAGYGYTF
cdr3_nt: TGTGCCAGCAGAAGGGAGGTAGGGGCGGGCTATGGCTACACCTTC

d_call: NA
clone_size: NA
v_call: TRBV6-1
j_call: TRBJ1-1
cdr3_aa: CASSETQNPEAFF
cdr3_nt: TGTGCCAGCAGTGAAACCCAGAACCCTGAAGCTTTCTTT

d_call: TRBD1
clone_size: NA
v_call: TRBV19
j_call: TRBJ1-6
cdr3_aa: CASSLTGTGRNSPLHF
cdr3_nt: TGTGCCAGTAGCCTAACCGGGACAGGGCGCAATTCACCCCTCCACTTT

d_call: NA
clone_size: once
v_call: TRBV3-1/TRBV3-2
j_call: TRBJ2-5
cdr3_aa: CASSLSSAGGFETQYF
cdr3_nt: TGTGCCAGCAGCCTCTCCTCGGCAGGGGGGTTCGAGACCCAGTACTTC

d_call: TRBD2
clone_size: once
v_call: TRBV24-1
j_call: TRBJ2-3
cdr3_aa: CATSDPSGSGSDTQYF
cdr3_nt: TGTGCCACCAGTGACCCGAGCGGGAGTGGTTCAGATACGCAGTATTTT

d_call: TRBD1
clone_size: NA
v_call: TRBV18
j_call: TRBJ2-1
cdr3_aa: CASSQDRTGNEQFF
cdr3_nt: TGTGCCAGCTCACAGGACAGGACTGGGAATGAGCAGTTCTTC

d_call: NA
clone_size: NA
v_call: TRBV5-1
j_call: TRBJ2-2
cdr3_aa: CASSPPVVGELFF
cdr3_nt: TGCGCCAGCAGCCCTCCCGTCGTCGGGGAGCTGTTTTTT

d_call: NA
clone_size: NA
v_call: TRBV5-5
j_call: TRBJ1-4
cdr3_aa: CASSTQTGPEEKLFF
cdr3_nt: TGTGCCAGCAGCACCCAGACAGGCCCTGAGGAAAAACTGTTTTTT

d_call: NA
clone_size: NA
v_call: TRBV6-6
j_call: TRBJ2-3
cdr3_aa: CASSPSLLRLHTDTQYF
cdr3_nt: TGTGCCAGCAGTCCAAGCCTACTACGACTTCACACAGATACGCAGTATTTT

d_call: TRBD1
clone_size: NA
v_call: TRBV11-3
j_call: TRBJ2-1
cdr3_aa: CASSPGTGSYNEQFF
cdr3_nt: TGTGCCAGCAGCCCCGGGACAGGCTCCTACAATGAGCAGTTCTTC

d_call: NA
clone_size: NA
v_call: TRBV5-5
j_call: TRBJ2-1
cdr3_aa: CASSLSQNYNEQFF
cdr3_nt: TGTGCCAGCAGCTTGTCACAGAACTACAATGAGCAGTTCTTC

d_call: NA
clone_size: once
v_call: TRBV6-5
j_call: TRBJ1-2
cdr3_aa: CASSYSVTVYGYTF
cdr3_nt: TGTGCCAGCAGTTACTCGGTGACAGTCTATGGCTACACCTTC

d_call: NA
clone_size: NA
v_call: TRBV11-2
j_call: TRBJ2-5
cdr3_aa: CASSLGQLYFETQYF
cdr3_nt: TGTGCCAGCAGCTTGGGTCAACTATATTTCGAGACCCAGTACTTC

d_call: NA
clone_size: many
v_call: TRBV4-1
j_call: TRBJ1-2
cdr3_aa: CASSQGALVRSNYGYTF
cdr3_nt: TGCGCCAGCAGCCAAGGGGCCCTGGTAAGATCTAACTATGGCTACACCTTC

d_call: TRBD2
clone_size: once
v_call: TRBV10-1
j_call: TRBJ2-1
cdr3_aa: CASSEAGGLAGRNEQFF
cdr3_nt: TGCGCCAGCAGTGAAGCTGGGGGACTAGCGGGGAGGAATGAGCAGTTCTTC

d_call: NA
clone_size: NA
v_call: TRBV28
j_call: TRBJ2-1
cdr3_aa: CASSPSGESSYNEQFF
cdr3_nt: TGTGCCAGCAGTCCCTCGGGGGAAAGCTCCTACAATGAGCAGTTCTTC

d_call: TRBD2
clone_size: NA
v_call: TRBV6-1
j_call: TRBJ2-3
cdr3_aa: CASSVLAGEGPTDTQYF
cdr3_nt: TGTGCCAGCAGTGTCCTAGCGGGAGAAGGGCCCACAGATACGCAGTATTTT

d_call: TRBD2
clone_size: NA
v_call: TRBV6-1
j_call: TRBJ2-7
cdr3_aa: CASSEGGGLTYEQYF
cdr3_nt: TGTGCCAGCAGTGAAGGGGGGGGACTCACGTACGAGCAGTACTTC

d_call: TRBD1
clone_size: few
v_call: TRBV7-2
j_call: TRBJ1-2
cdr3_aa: CASSLGDSVYGYTF
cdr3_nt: TGTGCCAGCAGCTTAGGGGACAGCGTGTATGGCTACACCTTC

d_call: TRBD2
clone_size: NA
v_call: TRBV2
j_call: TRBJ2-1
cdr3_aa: CASSILAGGYNEQFF
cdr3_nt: TGTGCCAGCAGTATACTAGCGGGGGGTTACAATGAGCAGTTCTTC

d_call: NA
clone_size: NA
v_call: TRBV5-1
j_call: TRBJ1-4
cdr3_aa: CASSREGTNEKLFF
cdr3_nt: TGCGCCAGCAGTCGGGAGGGAACTAATGAAAAACTGTTTTTT

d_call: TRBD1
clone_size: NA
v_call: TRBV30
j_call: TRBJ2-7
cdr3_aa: CAWGGTGLYEQYF
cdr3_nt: TGTGCCTGGGGCGGGACAGGGCTCTACGAGCAGTACTTC

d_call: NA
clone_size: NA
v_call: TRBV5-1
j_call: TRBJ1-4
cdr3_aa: CASSLGSNEKLFF
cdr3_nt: TGCGCCAGCAGCCTCGGGTCTAATGAAAAACTGTTTTTT

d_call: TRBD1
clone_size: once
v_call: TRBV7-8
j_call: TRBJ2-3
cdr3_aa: CASSLVTGGSTDTQYF
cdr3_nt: TGTGCCAGCAGCTTAGTCACAGGGGGGAGCACAGATACGCAGTATTTT

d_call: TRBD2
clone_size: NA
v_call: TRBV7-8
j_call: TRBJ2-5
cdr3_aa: CASSVASGEAGTQYF
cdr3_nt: TGTGCCAGCAGCGTAGCTAGCGGGGAGGCGGGGACCCAGTACTTC

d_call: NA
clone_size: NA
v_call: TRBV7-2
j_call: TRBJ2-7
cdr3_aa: CASSLRGLSSYEQYF
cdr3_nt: TGTGCCAGCAGCTTAAGAGGGCTGAGCTCCTACGAGCAGTACTTC

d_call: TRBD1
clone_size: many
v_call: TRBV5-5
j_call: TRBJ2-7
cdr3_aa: CASSLEPGQGPYEQYF
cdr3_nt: TGTGCCAGCAGCTTGGAACCGGGACAGGGTCCCTACGAGCAGTACTTC

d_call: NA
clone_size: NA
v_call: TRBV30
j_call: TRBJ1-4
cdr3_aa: CAWTGRLAEKLFF
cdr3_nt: TGTGCCTGGACCGGGAGGCTAGCTGAAAAACTGTTTTTT

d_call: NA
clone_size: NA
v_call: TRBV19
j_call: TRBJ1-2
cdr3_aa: CASRGAPNYGYTF
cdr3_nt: TGTGCCAGTCGTGGGGCACCTAACTATGGCTACACCTTC

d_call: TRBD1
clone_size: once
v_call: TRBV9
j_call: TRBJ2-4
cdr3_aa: CASSVDGTGENIQYF
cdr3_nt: TGTGCCAGCAGCGTAGACGGGACAGGGGAAAACATTCAGTACTTC

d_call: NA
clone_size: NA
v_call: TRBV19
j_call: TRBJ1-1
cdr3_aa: CASSIGGAANTEAFF
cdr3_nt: TGTGCCAGTAGTATCGGGGGGGCCGCGAACACTGAAGCTTTCTTT

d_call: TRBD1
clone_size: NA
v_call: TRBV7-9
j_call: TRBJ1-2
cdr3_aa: CASSPQTGNYGYTF
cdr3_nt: TGTGCCAGCAGCCCCCAGACAGGGAACTATGGCTACACCTTC

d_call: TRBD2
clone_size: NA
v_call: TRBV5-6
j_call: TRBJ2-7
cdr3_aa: CASSLFLGGYEQYF
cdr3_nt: TGTGCCAGCAGCTTGTTTTTGGGGGGGTACGAGCAGTACTTC

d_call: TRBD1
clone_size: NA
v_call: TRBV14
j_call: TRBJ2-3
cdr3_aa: CASSQSAGTGYTDTQYF
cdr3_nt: TGTGCCAGCAGCCAAAGTGCCGGGACAGGCTACACAGATACGCAGTATTTT

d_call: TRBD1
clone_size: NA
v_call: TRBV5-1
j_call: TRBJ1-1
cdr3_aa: CASSWWTGQPGAFF
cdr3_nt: TGCGCCAGCAGCTGGTGGACAGGTCAACCGGGAGCTTTCTTT

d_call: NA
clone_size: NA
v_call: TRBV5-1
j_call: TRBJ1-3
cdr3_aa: CASSLAPTAKGNTIYF
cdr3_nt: TGCGCCAGCAGCTTGGCCCCGACAGCCAAAGGAAACACCATATATTTT

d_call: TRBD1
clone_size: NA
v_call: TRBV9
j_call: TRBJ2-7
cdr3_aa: CASSQGENFREQYF
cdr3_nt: TGTGCCAGCAGCCAGGGGGAGAATTTCAGGGAGCAGTACTTC

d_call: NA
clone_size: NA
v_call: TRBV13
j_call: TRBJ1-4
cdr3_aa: CASSFIGAGEKLFF
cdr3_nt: TGTGCCAGCAGCTTTATAGGGGCCGGGGAAAAACTGTTTTTT